Below, 22 T cell receptor beta chains from the same sample are listed, as sequenced in a study of shared clonotypes between healthy human individuals. Here immunoSEQ multiplex PCR was the method, and the copy in TCRdb shows in-frame clones only, minus some. The table records over a million clones, about 80% of them present only once. The source material was memory CD4+ T cells sorted from blood. Sample subset: CD45RA-negative fraction. The source is a man between 18 and 29 years old in good health.

Written as DNA, the CDR3 is TGTGCCAGTAGTATATTGGGGGTGGATCAGCCCCAGCATTTT. Translating gives CASSILGVDQPQHF. V gene TRBV19 combines with J gene TRBJ1-5, with D perhaps matching TRBD1 (5 bases). The V gene lost 2 bases and the J gene lost 5 bases, with 10 bases spanning the gap. From germline, CDR1 is LNHDA and CDR2 SQIVND (reference sequence). The CDR3 extends over 14 amino acids.

With regard to this clone: Different DNA sequences within this sample yield the same CDR3. The V and J genes are TRBV5-1 and TRBJ2-3; tentatively, D is TRBD2 (5 bases). CDR3 length equals 14 residues. Looked up from germline, CDR1 is SGHRS and CDR2 is YFSETQ. Trimming took 4 bases from V and 3 from J, leaving 12 bases between them. The CDR3 here is CASSLRTVTDTQYF. The CDR3 DNA is TGCGCCAGCAGCCTCCGGACTGTTACAGATACGCAGTATTTT.

J is TRBJ2-1 and V is TRBV5-1; D is possibly TRBD1 (5 bases). The V end was cut by 4 bases, the J end by 1 base, with 9 bases between. The CDR3 length is 14 residues. The germline gives CDR1 SGHRS, CDR2 YFSETQ. The CDR3 DNA follows: TGCGCCAGCAGCGTACAGGATTCCTACAATGAGCAGTTCTTC. It specifies CASSVQDSYNEQFF.

The chain recombines TRBV5-4 with TRBJ1-5; the D gene is possibly TRBD1 (5 bases). Trimming left V 5 bases short and J 3 bases short, with 15 bases between. Germline loops: CDR1 SGHNT, CDR2 YYREEE (reference sequence). The CDR3 totals 15 residues. The CDR3 DNA is TGTGCCAGCAGTCTGGCGGGCAGGGACAATCAGCCCCAGCATTTT. It specifies CASSLAGRDNQPQHF.

V and J are TRBV12-5 and TRBJ1-1, with D perhaps TRBD1 (5 bases). The V end was cut by 5 bases, the J end by 7 bases, with 11 bases between. Germline assignment: CDR1 LGHNT and CDR2 FRNRAP. The CDR3 consists of 12 residues. DNA of the CDR3: TGTGCTAGTGGTCTCGGGGCCGGTGAAGCTTTCTTT. Its translation: CASGLGAGEAFF.

The chain joins TRBV6-1 to TRBJ2-1; D could derive from TRBD1 or TRBD2 (6 bases each). Looked up from germline, CDR1 is MNHNS and CDR2 is SASEGT. V lost 1 base to trimming and J lost 3 bases, with 10 bases between them. This CDR3 comprises 15 residues. The CDR3 sequence: CASSEEGGYYNEQFF. The CDR3 DNA reads as TGTGCCAGCAGTGAAGAGGGGGGTTACTACAATGAGCAGTTCTTC.

To note about this clone: A read error may account for a junction end that differs from germline. The V and J genes are TRBV28 and TRBJ2-1; 12 bases line up with TRBD1. Germline CDR1 reads MDHEN; CDR2 reads SYDVKM. The CDR3 is made up of 14 amino acids. For the CDR3, the DNA is TGTGCCAGCAGTACCAACCAACAGGGACAGGGGGCGGTCTTC. Translation: CASSTNQQGQGAVF.

This rearrangement joins TRBV5-1 to TRBJ1-3; tentatively, D is TRBD1 (6 bases). The germline CDR1 and CDR2 sequences are SGHRS and YFSETQ. The CDR3 loop spans 14 amino acids. The V gene lost 6 bases and the J gene lost 1 base, with 11 bases spanning the gap. DNA of the CDR3: TGCGCCAGCAAACTAGGGGGGTCTGGAAACACCATATATTTT. As protein: CASKLGGSGNTIYF.

The chain is built from TRBV18 and TRBJ2-5, with D unclear. CDR1 is KGHSH and CDR2 is LQKENI in the germline V gene. This CDR3 region has 14 residues. V shed 3 bases and J shed 4 bases, with 12 bases lying between them. CDR3 loop: CASSPAYAAETQYF. CDR3 DNA sequence: TGTGCCAGCTCACCGGCGTACGCTGCAGAGACCCAGTACTTC.

The gene calls are TRBV7-2 and TRBJ2-5, with 8 positions matching TRBD2. The J call may be wrong; the DNA end is better matched by TRBJ2-7. The germline V gene has CDR1 SGHTA and CDR2 FQGNSA. The CDR3 covers 14 residues. The CDR3 here is CASSHLRGGDEQYF. The CDR3 bases are TGTGCCAGCAGCCACCTTCGGGGGGGCGACGAGCAGTACTTC.

The V call is TRBV25-1, the J call TRBJ1-2; a possible D gene is TRBD1 (5 bases). Trimming took off 3 bases at V and 7 bases at J, with 15 bases between the two ends. Germline CDR1 is MGHDK and CDR2 is SYGVNS. The CDR3 is 14 residues long. Here the CDR3 DNA reads TGTGCCAGCAGTGATAGTGTATCGGGGCGTGGCTACACCTTC. Translated, it gives CASSDSVSGRGYTF.

About this clone: Within the sample, other DNA sequences also encode this same CDR3. The V gene is TRBV5-6, the J gene TRBJ1-2; a weak D match, TRBD1 (6 bases). Trimming left V 4 bases short and J 4 bases short, with 11 bases between. The length of the CDR3 is 13 residues. Germline loops: CDR1 SGHDT, CDR2 YYEEEE. CDR3 in amino acids: CASSLTGSYGYTF. The CDR3 DNA follows: TGTGCCAGCAGCCTTACAGGGTCCTATGGCTACACCTTC.

This chain uses TRBV6-1 with TRBJ1-4; TRBD1 might be the D (6 bases). The CDR3 length is 14 residues. Germline V gene data show CDR1 as MNHNS and CDR2 as SASEGT. Trimming took 4 bases from V and 5 from J, leaving 11 bases between them. This CDR3 reads CASSGGAPNEKLFF. For the CDR3, the DNA is TGTGCCAGCAGTGGGGGGGCACCGAATGAAAAACTGTTTTTT.

CDR3 amino acids: CASSRGDRLGYGYTF. The CDR3 bases are TGTGCCAGCAGCCGAGGGGACAGGCTGGGGTATGGCTACACCTTC. The J gene is TRBJ1-2, the V gene TRBV14; 8 bases fit TRBD1. The CDR3 is 15 residues long. The V segment lost 4 bases and the J segment 5 bases; nucleotides outside the gene matches: 9. Germline V gene lookup returns CDR1 SGHDN and CDR2 FVKESK. Variable domain in full (rest from reference TRBV14 and TRBJ1-2): EAGVTQFPSHSVIEKGQTVTLRCDPISGHDNLYWYRRVMGKEIKFLLHFVKESKQDESGMPNNRFLAERTGGTYSTLKVQPAELEDSGVYFCASSRGDRLGYGYTFGSGTRLTVV.

In nucleotides, the CDR3 is TGCGCCAGCAGTGAGTCAAGGGTGGGAAACACTGAAGCTTTCTTT. Its protein product is CASSESRVGNTEAFF. The chain couples TRBV10-2 to TRBJ1-1, with unresolved D. CDR1 is WSHSY, CDR2 SAAADI, per germline. V gave up 0 bases and J gave up 2 bases, with 10 bases separating them. The CDR3 spans 15 residues.

This chain links TRBV6-1 with TRBJ1-1; no clear D. The CDR3 totals 14 residues. Germline V CDR1 and CDR2: MNHNS, SASEGT. The V and J ends lost 2 bases and 3 bases respectively, with 10 bases between them. The CDR3 sequence: CASSESEFHTEAFF. CDR3 nucleotide sequence: TGTGCCAGCAGTGAATCGGAATTCCACACTGAAGCTTTCTTT.

The chain recombines TRBV7-8 with TRBJ2-1; tentative D call: TRBD2 (5 bases). The CDR3 is 16 residues long. The germline V gene has CDR1 SGHVS and CDR2 FQNEAQ. The ends were cut back, 4 bases at V and 2 bases at J, with 15 bases in the middle. CDR3: CASSYFGLEAYNEQFF. CDR3 nucleotide sequence: TGTGCCAGCAGCTATTTCGGACTGGAGGCCTACAATGAGCAGTTCTTC. Using reference TRBV7-8 and TRBJ2-1 for the parts outside the CDR3, the full variable domain is GAGVSQSPRYKVAKRGQDVALRCDPISGHVSLFWYQQALGQGPEFLTYFQNEAQLDKSGLPSDRFFAERPEGSVSTLKIQRTQQEDSAVYLCASSYFGLEAYNEQFFGPGTRLTVL.

The chain joins TRBV6-6 to TRBJ2-2, with 7 nucleotides matching TRBD1. V shed 6 bases and J 5 bases; nucleotides not matched to a gene: 9. Germline V CDR1 and CDR2: MNHNY, SVGAGI (reference sequence). CDR3 length: 15 residues. The DNA for the CDR3 is TGTGCCAGCAGAAACACCGACAGGGCTACCGGGGAGCTGTTTTTT. Protein product: CASRNTDRATGELFF.

The CDR3 sequence is CASTQRAGGPTGELFF. The CDR3 region has the DNA TGTGCCAGCACCCAGAGAGCGGGAGGGCCCACCGGGGAGCTGTTTTTT. The rearrangement links TRBV9 to TRBJ2-2; 10 bases fit TRBD2. The V gene end was trimmed by 6 bases and the J gene end by 4 bases; junction bases not matched to a gene: 9. Germline V gene data show CDR1 as SGDLS and CDR2 as YYNGEE. This CDR3 contains 16 residues.

As regards this clone: This specimen includes other DNA sequences encoding the same CDR3. This sequence joins TRBV11-3 and TRBJ2-1, with TRBD2 identical over 8 bases. The CDR3 totals 15 residues. J lost 6 bases, V lost 5 bases, and 9 bases had no gene match. The germline gives CDR1 SGHNT, CDR2 YENEEA. CDR3 residues: CASSLGSGTGNEQFF. CDR3 DNA sequence: TGTGCCAGCAGCCTCGGTAGCGGGACCGGCAATGAGCAGTTCTTC. The complete variable domain, with remaining parts taken from reference TRBV11-3 and TRBJ2-1, reads EAGVVQSPRYKIIEKKQPVAFWCNPISGHNTLYWYLQNLGQGPELLIRYENEEAVDDSQLPKDRFSAERLKGVDSTLKIQPAELGDSAVYLCASSLGSGTGNEQFFGPGTRLTVL.

The V gene is TRBV4-3, the J gene TRBJ1-2, with TRBD1 matching 10 bases. The CDR3 is 14 residues long. Germline V gene data show CDR1 as LGHNA and CDR2 as YSLEER. V shed 3 bases and J 8 bases; nucleotides not matched to a gene: 6. The CDR3, as DNA: TGCGCCAGCAGCCAGGACAGGGGGAGAGGGGGCTACACCTTC. Translated: CASSQDRGRGGYTF.

This sequence joins TRBV7-2 and TRBJ1-1; TRBD1 matches at 7 bases. Germline V gene lookup returns CDR1 SGHTA and CDR2 FQGNSA. The CDR3 totals 14 residues. Trimming cost V 5 bases and J 3 bases; bases outside gene matches: 6. For the CDR3, the DNA is TGTGCCAGCAGCGCCAGACAGGGCCACACTGAAGCTTTCTTT. This encodes CASSARQGHTEAFF.